This TCR beta chain was captured in a study of Tregs in tolerant kidney transplant recipients. Data came from immunoSEQ multiplex PCR; TCRdb stores just in-frame clones and leaves some out. The sample records 200,000 to 300,000 clones, around 81% being singletons. The germline V and J ends were trimmed by 0 bases and 5 bases, with 6 bases remaining between them. This CDR3 has 13 residues. Germline-derived CDR1 and CDR2 are SGHRS and YFSETQ. This receptor was taken from a human donor in good health. Sample: CD4+ T cells from blood. The chain uses TRBV5-1 and TRBJ2-4; D is perhaps TRBD1 (5 bases). The CDR3 coding sequence is TGCGCCAGCAGCTTGGGGACACAAAACATTCAGTACTTC. Translation gives CASSLGTQNIQYF.